The 8 T cell receptor beta chains given below trace back to one sample, sequenced in a study of shared clonotypes between healthy human individuals. CD8 cells regarded as naive lacked CD45RO, were positively chosen for CCR7, and omitted terminally differentiated effector memory CD45RA+ cells. TCRdb keeps only in-frame clones here, not all; method: immunoSEQ multiplex PCR. This table holds hundreds of thousands of clones, 96% found once. Sample: naive CD8+ T cells sorted from blood. These receptors all stem from a woman aged 25-40 years in good health.

The genes are TRBV6-1 and TRBJ2-7; tentative D call: TRBD1 (6 bases). CDR1 and CDR2 (germline): MNHNS, SASEGT. V was trimmed by 3 bases and J by 3 bases, leaving 18 bases between them. The CDR3 is 16 amino acids. CDR3 coding DNA: TGTGCCAGCAGTGATGAGCCAGGGGTGGGGATCTACGAGCAGTACTTC. Translating it yields CASSDEPGVGIYEQYF.

The chain recombines TRBV15 with TRBJ2-1, with D possibly being TRBD2 (5 bases). V shed 1 base and J shed 2 bases, with 9 bases lying between them. The CDR3 has 15 amino acids. The germline CDR1 and CDR2 sequences are LNHNV and YYDKDF (reference sequence). CDR3 loop: CATSRGRTPYNEQFF. DNA of the CDR3: TGTGCCACCAGCAGAGGGAGGACCCCCTACAATGAGCAGTTCTTC.

The chain combines TRBV5-4 with TRBJ2-1; 14 bases match TRBD2. With V trimmed by 4 bases and J by 7 bases, 4 bases remained unmatched. The length of the CDR3 is 15 residues. Germline V gene lookup returns CDR1 SGHNT and CDR2 YYREEE (reference sequence). CDR3 nucleotides: TGTGCCAGCAGCGCGGGACTAGCGGGAGTTAATGAGCAGTTCTTC. This sequence encodes CASSAGLAGVNEQFF.

The chain is built from TRBV2 and TRBJ2-1; 8 positions match TRBD2. The CDR3 has 18 residues. Germline CDR1 and CDR2: SNHLY and FYNNEI. J gave up 6 bases and V 0 bases, and 13 bases lay outside the gene matches. The CDR3 region has the DNA TGTGCCAGCAGTGAAGCGCCCCTAACGGGACTAGTGAGCAATGAGCAGTTCTTC. It yields the protein CASSEAPLTGLVSNEQFF.

The V gene is TRBV6-1, the J gene TRBJ2-1; D possibly matches TRBD1 or TRBD2 (6 bases each). CDR1 and CDR2 (germline): MNHNS, SASEGT. The CDR3 consists of 17 residues. The V gene lost 3 bases and the J gene lost 8 bases, with 23 bases spanning the gap. The CDR3 coding sequence is TGTGCCAGCAGTGATGTGGGGTGGGGGGCGAGGAGGGATGAGCAGTTCTTC. The encoded protein is CASSDVGWGARRDEQFF.

The CDR3 spells CATSGDRGLSEAFF. The CDR3 coding sequence is TGTGCCACCAGCGGGGACAGGGGTTTGTCGGAAGCTTTCTTT. This chain joins TRBV15 and TRBJ1-1; 10 bases align to TRBD1. The V segment lost 5 bases and the J segment 8 bases; nucleotides outside the gene matches: 8. The CDR3 length is 14 residues. Germline CDR1 LNHNV, CDR2 YYDKDF (reference sequence).

The chain uses TRBV28 and TRBJ2-7; TRBD1 or TRBD2 may be the D gene (6 bases each). Germline V lookup: CDR1 MDHEN, CDR2 SYDVKM. The CDR3 contains 14 residues. Between the trimmed V and J ends, which lost 4 bases and 2 bases, there was a span of 12 bases. DNA for the CDR3: TGTGCCAGCAGTTACAGGGAGGCGCCCTACGAGCAGTACTTC. Translation: CASSYREAPYEQYF.

The chain carries TRBV28 and TRBJ2-7, with TRBD2 matching over 7 bases. After removal of 6 bases from V and 0 bases from J, the junction contained 14 bases not matched to a gene. Germline loops: CDR1 MDHEN, CDR2 SYDVKM. The CDR3 totals 17 residues. CDR3 loop: CASSWGVGAGSSYEQYF. The CDR3 DNA is TGTGCCAGCAGCTGGGGGGTCGGAGCGGGGAGCTCCTACGAGCAGTACTTC.